This note documents a single TCR beta chain sequence. What it binds is not known. The Oncomine TCR Beta short-read assay was applied to DNA of cultured CD4+ T cells. MiXCR, applied by TCRdb to the PCR reads, yields one record per CDR3 protein. The sample holds 10,000 to 15,000 distinct CDR3 sequences, around 50% seen once. This sample is drawn from a study of vaccination and CD4 T cells after COVID-19. Whole-study context: SARS-CoV-2 PCR on nasal swabs had been positive for the convalescent patients; several were mild and one was severe. Six males and four females, two of them Hispanic, were enrolled as convalescents.

V was clipped by 1 base and J by 6 bases, with 4 bases between them. The germline V gene has CDR1 SGHTS and CDR2 YDEGEE. There are 12 residues in the CDR3. Treatment defined: roughly 11-day PBMC culture with coronavirus spike peptide pools or control peptides (ViraFEST assay). ViraFEST relied on peptide pools to expand antigen-specific T cells; the TCRs were sequenced afterward. Study results and limitations: There were relatively few convalescent patients studied, and there were no early post-infection timepoints.

This clonotype was obtained from a human donor who had recovered from COVID-19. The specimen was CD4+ T cells from blood, cultured in vitro. The V gene is TRBV5-8, the J gene TRBJ2-2; D unresolved. The CDR3 sequence is CASSLRSGELFF. CDR3 sequence (DNA): TGTGCCAGCAGCTTGAGGTCCGGGGAGCTGTTTTTT.